What follows is one T cell receptor (beta chain) and its context. This clone turned up a few times. Its antigen is not yet known. No much larger clonotype is one base removed from it; base qualities were not supplied. The record originates from a study of T cell changes during pregnancy in multiple sclerosis (dated by TCRdb to 2018 to 2020). Some background on the complete study: The study examined how the T cell repertoire changed over the course of pregnancy in women with multiple sclerosis.

Libraries were constructed by the immunoSEQ multiplex PCR assay. The immuneACCESS repertoire file appears here via TCRdb, limited to in-frame rearrangements. These files lack a portion of the clones; in checked studies, under half of the deficit traces to unresolved V genes, and the cause of the others is not known. This sample is represented by about 49,000 clones; 85% to 95% of them were singletons. Of the sample, around 5.5% falls within the top ten clones. The origin of this receptor is a female donor with multiple sclerosis, enrolled in a pregnancy study. The sequenced sample was CD8+ T cells from peripheral blood mononuclear cells, obtained before pregnancy.

The nucleotides are TGTGCCAGCAGTACCCAAGTCGGGTTCCACGAGCAGTACTTC. Its product reads: CASSTQVGFHEQYF. The receptor chain draws on TRBV28 and TRBJ2-7, with an unclear D gene assignment. V is cut by 5 bases and J by 5 bases, and the space between the germline ends is 16 bases. The CDR3 sequence holds 14 residues, the cysteine and phenylalanine included. The retained sequence is limited to the CDR3, 42 bases, with the frame set at the first base. Reading the germline V gene gives CDR1 MDHEN and CDR2 SYDVKM.